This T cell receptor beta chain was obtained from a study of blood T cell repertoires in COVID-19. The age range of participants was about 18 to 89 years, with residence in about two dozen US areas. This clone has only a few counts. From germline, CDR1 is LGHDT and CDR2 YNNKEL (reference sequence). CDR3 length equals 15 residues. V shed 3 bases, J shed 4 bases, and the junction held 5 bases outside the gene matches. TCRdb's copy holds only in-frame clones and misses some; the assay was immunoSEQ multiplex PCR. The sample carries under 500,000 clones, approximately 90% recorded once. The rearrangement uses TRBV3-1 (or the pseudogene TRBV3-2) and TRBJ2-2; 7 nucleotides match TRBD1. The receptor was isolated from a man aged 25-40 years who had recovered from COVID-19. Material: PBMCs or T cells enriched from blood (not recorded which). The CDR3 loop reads CASSQDDRATGELFF. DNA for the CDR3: TGTGCCAGCAGCCAGGATGACAGGGCCACCGGGGAGCTGTTTTTT.